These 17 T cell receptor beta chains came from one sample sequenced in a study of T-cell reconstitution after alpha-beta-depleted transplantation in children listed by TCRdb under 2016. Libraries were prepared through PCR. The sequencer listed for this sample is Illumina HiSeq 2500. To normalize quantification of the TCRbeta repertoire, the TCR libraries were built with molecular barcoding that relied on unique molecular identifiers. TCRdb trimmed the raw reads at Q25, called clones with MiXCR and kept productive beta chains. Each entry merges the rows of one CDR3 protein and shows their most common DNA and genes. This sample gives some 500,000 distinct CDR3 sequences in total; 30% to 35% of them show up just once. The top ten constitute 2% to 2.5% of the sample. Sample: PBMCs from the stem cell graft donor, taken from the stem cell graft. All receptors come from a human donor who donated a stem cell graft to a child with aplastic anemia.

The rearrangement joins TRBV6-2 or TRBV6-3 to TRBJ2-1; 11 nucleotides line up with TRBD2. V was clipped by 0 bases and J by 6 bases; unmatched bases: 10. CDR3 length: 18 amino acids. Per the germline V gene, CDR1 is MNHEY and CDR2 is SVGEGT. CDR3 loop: CASSYSSRLAGSLNEQFF. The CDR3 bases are TGTGCCAGCAGTTACTCCTCTCGACTAGCGGGGTCTCTCAATGAGCAGTTCTTC.

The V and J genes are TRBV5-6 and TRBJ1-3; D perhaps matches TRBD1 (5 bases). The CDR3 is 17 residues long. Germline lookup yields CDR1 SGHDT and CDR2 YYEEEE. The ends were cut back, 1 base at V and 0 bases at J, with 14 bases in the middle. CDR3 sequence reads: CASSLSPGPPSGNTIYF. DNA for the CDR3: TGTGCCAGCAGCTTGAGTCCGGGACCGCCCTCTGGAAACACCATATATTTT.

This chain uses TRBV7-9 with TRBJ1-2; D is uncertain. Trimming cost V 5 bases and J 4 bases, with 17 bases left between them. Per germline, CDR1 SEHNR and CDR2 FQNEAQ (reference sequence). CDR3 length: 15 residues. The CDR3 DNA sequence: TGTGCCAGCAGCCCTGGGCACTGGCAGTTCTATGGCTACACCTTC. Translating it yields CASSPGHWQFYGYTF.

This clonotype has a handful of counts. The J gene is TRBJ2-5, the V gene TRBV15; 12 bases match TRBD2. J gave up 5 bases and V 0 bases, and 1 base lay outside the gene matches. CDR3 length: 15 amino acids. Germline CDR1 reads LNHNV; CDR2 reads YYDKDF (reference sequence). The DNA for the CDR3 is TGTGCCACCAGCAGAGATGGGACTAGCGGGGAGACCCAGTACTTC. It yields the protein CATSRDGTSGETQYF.

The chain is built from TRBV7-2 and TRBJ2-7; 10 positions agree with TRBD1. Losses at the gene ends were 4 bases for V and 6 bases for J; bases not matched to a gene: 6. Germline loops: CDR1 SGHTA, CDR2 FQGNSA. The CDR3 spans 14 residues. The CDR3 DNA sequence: TGTGCCAGCAGCTATAGACAGGGGGCGGGCGAGCAGTACTTC. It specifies CASSYRQGAGEQYF. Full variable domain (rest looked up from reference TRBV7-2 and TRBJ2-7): GAGVSQSPSNKVTEKGKDVELRCDPISGHTALYWYRQSLGQGLEFLIYFQGNSAPDKSGLPSDRFSAERTGGSVSTLTIQRTQQEDSAVYLCASSYRQGAGEQYFGPGTRLTVT.

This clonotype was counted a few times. CDR3 coding DNA: TGCAGTGCGAGACGGGGTAGCGGGAGTGAGACCCAGTACTTC. Translation: CSARRGSGSETQYF. The V and J genes are TRBV20-1 and TRBJ2-5; 9 bases fit TRBD2. The CDR3 totals 14 residues. Per germline, CDR1 DFQATT and CDR2 SNEGSKA (reference sequence). V was pared by 6 bases and J by 5 bases, with 10 bases of the junction left unmatched.

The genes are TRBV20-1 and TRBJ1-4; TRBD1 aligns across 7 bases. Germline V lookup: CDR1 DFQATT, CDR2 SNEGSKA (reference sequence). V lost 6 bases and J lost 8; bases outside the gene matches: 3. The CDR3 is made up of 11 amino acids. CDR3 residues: CSAPQGEKLFF. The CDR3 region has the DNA TGCAGTGCCCCACAGGGGGAAAAACTGTTTTTT.

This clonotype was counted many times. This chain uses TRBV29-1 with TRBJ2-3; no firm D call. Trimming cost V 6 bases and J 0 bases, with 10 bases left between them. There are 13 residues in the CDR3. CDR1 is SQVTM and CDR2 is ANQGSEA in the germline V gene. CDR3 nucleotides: TGCAGCGTCAATATTGACAGCACAGATACGCAGTATTTT. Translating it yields CSVNIDSTDTQYF.

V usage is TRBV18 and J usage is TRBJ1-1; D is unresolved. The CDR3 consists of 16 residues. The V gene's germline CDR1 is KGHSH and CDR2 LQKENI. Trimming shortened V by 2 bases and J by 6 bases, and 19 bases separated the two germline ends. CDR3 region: CASSPVGDSRLAEAFF. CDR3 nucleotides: TGTGCCAGCTCACCAGTCGGGGATTCAAGGTTGGCTGAAGCTTTCTTT.

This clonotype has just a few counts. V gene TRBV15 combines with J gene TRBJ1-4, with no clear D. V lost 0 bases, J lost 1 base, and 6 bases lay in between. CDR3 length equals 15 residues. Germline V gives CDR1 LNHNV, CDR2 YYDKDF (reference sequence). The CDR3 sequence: CATSRDALTNEKLFF. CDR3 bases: TGTGCCACCAGCAGAGATGCGCTAACTAATGAAAAACTGTTTTTT. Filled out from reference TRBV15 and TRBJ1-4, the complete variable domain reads DAMVIQNPRYQVTQFGKPVTLSCSQTLNHNVMYWYQQKSSQAPKLLFHYYDKDFNNEADTPDNFQSRRPNTSFCFLDIRSPGLGDTAMYLCATSRDALTNEKLFFGSGTQLSVL.

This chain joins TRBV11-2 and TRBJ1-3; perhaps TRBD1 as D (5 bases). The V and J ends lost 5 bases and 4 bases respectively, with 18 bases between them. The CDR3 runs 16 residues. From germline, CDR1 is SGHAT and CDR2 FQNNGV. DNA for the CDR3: TGTGCCAGCAGCACCCCAAAGGGGTTCGGGGGAAACACCATATATTTT. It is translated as CASSTPKGFGGNTIYF.

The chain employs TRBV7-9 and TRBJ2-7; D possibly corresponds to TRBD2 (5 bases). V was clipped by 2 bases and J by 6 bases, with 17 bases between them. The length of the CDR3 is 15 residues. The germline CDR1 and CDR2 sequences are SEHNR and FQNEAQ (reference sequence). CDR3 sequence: CASSLKWAGNGEQYF. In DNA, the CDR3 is TGTGCCAGCAGCTTAAAATGGGCGGGCAATGGCGAGCAGTACTTC.

CDR3 loop: CASSLVGTVHEQYF. The CDR3 nucleotides are TGTGCCAGCAGCTTAGTTGGTACTGTTCACGAGCAGTACTTC. The chain employs TRBV7-2 and TRBJ2-7, with no clear D. The germline V and J ends were trimmed by 1 base and 5 bases, with 12 bases remaining between them. The CDR3 totals 14 residues. In germline, CDR1 is SGHTA, CDR2 FQGNSA.

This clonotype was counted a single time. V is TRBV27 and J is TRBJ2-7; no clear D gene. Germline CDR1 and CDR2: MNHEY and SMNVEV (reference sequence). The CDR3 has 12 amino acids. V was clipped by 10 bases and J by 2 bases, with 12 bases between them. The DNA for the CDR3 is TGTGCCACCAAAAGTGGCCCCTACGAGCAGTACTTC. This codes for CATKSGPYEQYF.

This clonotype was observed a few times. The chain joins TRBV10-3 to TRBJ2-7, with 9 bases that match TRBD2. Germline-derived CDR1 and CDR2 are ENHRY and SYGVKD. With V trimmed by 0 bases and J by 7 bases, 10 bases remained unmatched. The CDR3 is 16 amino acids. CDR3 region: CAISESRAGGPTEQYF. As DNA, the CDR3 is TGTGCCATCAGTGAGTCGAGGGCGGGAGGGCCAACGGAGCAGTACTTC.

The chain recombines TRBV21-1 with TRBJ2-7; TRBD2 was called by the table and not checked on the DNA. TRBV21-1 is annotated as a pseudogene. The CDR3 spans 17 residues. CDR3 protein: CASSKGSVGRDPYEQYF. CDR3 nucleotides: TGTGCCAGCAGCAAAGGGTCCGTCGGCAGGGACCCCTACGAGCAGTACTTC.

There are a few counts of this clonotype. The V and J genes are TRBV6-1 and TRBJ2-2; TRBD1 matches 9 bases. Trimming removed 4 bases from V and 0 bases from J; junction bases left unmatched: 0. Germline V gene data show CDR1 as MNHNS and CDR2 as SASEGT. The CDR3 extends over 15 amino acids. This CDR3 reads CASSGDRANTGELFF. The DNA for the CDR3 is TGTGCCAGCAGTGGGGACAGGGCGAACACCGGGGAGCTGTTTTTT.